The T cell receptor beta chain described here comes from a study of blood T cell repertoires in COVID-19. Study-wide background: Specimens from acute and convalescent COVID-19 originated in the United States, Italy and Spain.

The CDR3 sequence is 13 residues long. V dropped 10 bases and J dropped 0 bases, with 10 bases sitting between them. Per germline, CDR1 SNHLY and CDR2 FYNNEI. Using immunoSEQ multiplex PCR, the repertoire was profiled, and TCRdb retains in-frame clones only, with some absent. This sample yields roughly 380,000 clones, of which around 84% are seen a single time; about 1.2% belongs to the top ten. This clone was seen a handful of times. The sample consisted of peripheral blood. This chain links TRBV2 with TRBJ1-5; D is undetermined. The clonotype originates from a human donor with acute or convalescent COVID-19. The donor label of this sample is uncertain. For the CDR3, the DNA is TGTGCCACTAGACGGCTTAGCAATCAGCCCCAGCATTTT. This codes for CATRRLSNQPQHF. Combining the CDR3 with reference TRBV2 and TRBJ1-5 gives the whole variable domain EPEVTQTPSHQVTQMGQEVILRCVPISNHLYFYWYRQILGQKVEFLVSFYNNEISEKSEIFDDQFSVERPDGSNFTLKIRSTKLEDSAMYFCATRRLSNQPQHFGDGTRLSIL.